Listed here are 20 T cell receptor beta chains from one sample, sequenced in a study of blood T cell repertoires in COVID-19. The protocol was immunoSEQ multiplex PCR, while the TCRdb copy is restricted to in-frame clones and leaves out a portion. Of a few hundred thousand clones in the sample, around 85% are singletons; the top ten hold around 4%. The material sequenced was PBMCs or T cells enriched from blood (not recorded which). These receptors were taken from a woman aged 40-49 years with acute COVID-19.

The gene calls are TRBV6-1 and TRBJ2-5; tentative D call: TRBD1 (6 bases). The V end lost 1 base, the J end lost 1 base, and 10 bases lay between the germline ends. Germline CDR1 MNHNS, CDR2 SASEGT. There are 15 residues in the CDR3. The CDR3 nucleotides are TGTGCCAGCAGTGAAGGGGAGACAGGCCAAGAGACCCAGTACTTC. Translating gives CASSEGETGQETQYF.

This chain uses TRBV24-1 with TRBJ2-1; 8 bases are a match to TRBD2. This CDR3 is built from 16 residues. Trimming at V came to 4 bases and at J to 4 bases, leaving 8 bases not matched to a gene. Germline V gene lookup returns CDR1 KGHDR and CDR2 SFDVKD. The CDR3 loop reads CATSDNSGSSYNEQFF. The CDR3 coding sequence is TGTGCCACCAGTGACAACAGCGGGAGTAGTTACAATGAGCAGTTCTTC.

V is TRBV6-5 and J is TRBJ1-2; 8 positions match TRBD1. The germline V gene has CDR1 MNHEY and CDR2 SVGAGI. The CDR3 is 14 residues long. With 6 bases clipped from V and 4 bases from J, the junction kept 7 bases outside the gene matches. CDR3 residues: CASRDRVDGYGYTF. Here the CDR3 DNA reads TGTGCCAGCAGGGACAGGGTAGACGGCTATGGCTACACCTTC.

The chain has TRBV7-8 and TRBJ2-1; 13 bases line up with TRBD2. Germline CDR1 and CDR2: SGHVS and FQNEAQ. V was clipped by 4 bases and J by 0 bases; unmatched bases: 12. The CDR3 sequence is 20 residues long. The CDR3, as DNA: TGTGCCAGCAGCTCAGGTGGGAGGGGACTAGCGGGGAGCTCCTACAATGAGCAGTTCTTC. Translated: CASSSGGRGLAGSSYNEQFF.

The chain uses TRBV25-1 and TRBJ1-6; 10 nucleotides align to TRBD1. This CDR3 is built from 15 residues. V lost 3 bases to trimming and J lost 10 bases; unmatched junction nucleotides: 6. Germline V gives CDR1 MGHDK, CDR2 SYGVNS. The CDR3 nucleotides are TGTGCCAGCAGTGACCGAGACAGGGGGCAATCACCCCTCCACTTT. It translates to CASSDRDRGQSPLHF.

This clone has just one count. This chain links TRBV11-2 with TRBJ2-5, with a weak D call TRBD1 (6 bases). The CDR3 covers 14 residues. V was cut by 4 bases and J by 1 base, with 10 bases left in between. Germline assignment: CDR1 SGHAT and CDR2 FQNNGV. DNA of the CDR3: TGTGCCAGCAGCTCTATACAGGGCCAAGAGACCCAGTACTTC. This encodes CASSSIQGQETQYF.

The chain recombines TRBV4-3 with TRBJ2-1; 11 bases align to TRBD2. V was pared by 3 bases and J by 7 bases, with 8 bases of the junction left unmatched. CDR1 and CDR2 from the germline V gene are LGHNA and YSLEER. The CDR3 is 16 amino acids. The CDR3 nucleotides are TGCGCCAGCAGCCAGAGGGGACTAGCGGAGAAAAATGAGCAGTTCTTC. Translation gives CASSQRGLAEKNEQFF.

The rearrangement uses TRBV24-1 and TRBJ2-1; TRBD2 aligns across 8 bases. V lost 8 bases and J lost 2; bases outside the gene matches: 7. Germline V gene lookup returns CDR1 KGHDR and CDR2 SFDVKD. The CDR3 spans 15 residues. The CDR3 DNA is TGTGCCACCAACTCAAGAGCGGGAGCCTACAATGAGCAGTTCTTC. This encodes CATNSRAGAYNEQFF.

The chain uses TRBV7-9 and TRBJ2-1, with D perhaps matching TRBD2 (5 bases). This CDR3 has 16 residues. Germline values: CDR1 SEHNR, CDR2 FQNEAQ (reference sequence). Trimming took off 5 bases at V and 5 bases at J, with 19 bases between the two ends. This chain's CDR3 is CASSPREGGRHNEQFF. The CDR3 region has the DNA TGTGCCAGCAGCCCACGTGAGGGCGGTCGCCACAATGAGCAGTTCTTC.

This clone occurred a few times. In nucleotides, the CDR3 is TGTGCCAGCAGCTTAGAGGGGAATGGCTACACCTTC. This translates into CASSLEGNGYTF. The V gene is TRBV7-9, the J gene TRBJ1-2; D possibly corresponds to TRBD1 (5 bases). CDR1 and CDR2 (germline): SEHNR, FQNEAQ (reference sequence). The CDR3 is 12 amino acids. Trimming stripped 1 base from V and 6 bases from J, with 6 bases between.

This clone was recorded a few times. The gene calls are TRBV3-1 (or the pseudogene TRBV3-2) and TRBJ1-5, with TRBD1 identical over 8 bases. Germline-derived CDR1 and CDR2 are LGHDT and YNNKEL (reference sequence). This CDR3 contains 14 residues. The V segment lost 1 base and the J segment 9 bases; nucleotides outside the gene matches: 5. The CDR3, as DNA: TGTGCCAGCAGCCAAGTTCAGGGGGCTCCGCCCCAGCATTTT. As protein: CASSQVQGAPPQHF.

The chain has TRBV28 and TRBJ1-2; D gene uncertain. The CDR3 has 14 amino acids. The V end lost 5 bases, the J end lost 1 base, and 11 bases lay between the germline ends. The V gene's germline CDR1 is MDHEN and CDR2 SYDVKM. The CDR3 nucleotides are TGTGCCAGCAGTCGCCGGACTGGTAACTATGGCTACACCTTC. It yields the protein CASSRRTGNYGYTF.

The chain combines TRBV27 with TRBJ1-1; 9 bases agree with TRBD1. Germline V lookup: CDR1 MNHEY, CDR2 SMNVEV (reference sequence). The J segment lost 0 bases and the V segment lost 5 bases, leaving 7 bases of the junction unmatched. There are 16 residues in the CDR3. CDR3 residues: CASSPWTGAMNTEAFF. The DNA of the CDR3 is TGTGCCAGCAGTCCCTGGACAGGGGCCATGAACACTGAAGCTTTCTTT.

V and J are TRBV27 and TRBJ2-7; no clear D gene. V lost 4 bases and J 3 bases, leaving 4 bases between the germline ends. Germline CDR1 and CDR2: MNHEY and SMNVEV (reference sequence). The CDR3 has 11 amino acids. The CDR3 DNA reads as TGTGCCAGCAGTTACAACTACGAGCAGTACTTC. The encoded protein is CASSYNYEQYF.

The chain is built from TRBV5-1 and TRBJ2-1; 10 bases are shared with TRBD2. This CDR3 is 16 amino acids long. In germline, CDR1 is SGHRS, CDR2 YFSETQ. V lost 3 bases to trimming and J lost 4 bases; unmatched junction nucleotides: 7. The chain's CDR3 is CASSYGRTSGYNEQFF. CDR3 coding DNA: TGCGCCAGCAGCTACGGTAGGACTAGCGGTTACAATGAGCAGTTCTTC.

The chain uses TRBV13 and TRBJ2-7; 8 positions agree with TRBD1. J was trimmed by 4 bases and V by 6 bases; bases with no gene match: 8. The CDR3 is 14 amino acids. CDR1 and CDR2 (germline): PRHDT, FYEKMQ (reference sequence). The chain's CDR3 is CASRVTGELYEQYF. CDR3 nucleotides: TGTGCCAGCAGGGTGACAGGGGAGTTGTACGAGCAGTACTTC.

The chain couples TRBV6-6 to TRBJ1-5; 11 bases fit TRBD1. Trimming cost V 5 bases and J 0 bases; bases outside gene matches: 9. The CDR3 is 18 residues long. The germline CDR1 and CDR2 sequences are MNHNY and SVGAGI (reference sequence). CDR3 loop: CASSPLGQGVGSNQPQHF. CDR3 in DNA: TGTGCCAGCAGTCCCCTGGGACAGGGGGTCGGTAGCAATCAGCCCCAGCATTTT.

This chain links TRBV7-9 with TRBJ2-7; 9 bases agree with TRBD2. Germline trimming cut 3 bases from V and 2 bases from J; bases unmatched to any gene: 5. The CDR3 length is 15 residues. The V gene's germline CDR1 is SEHNR and CDR2 FQNEAQ (reference sequence). CDR3 nucleotides: TGTGCCAGCAGCTTTGGCGGGAGGGAGACCTACGAGCAGTACTTC. It translates to CASSFGGRETYEQYF. Full variable domain (rest looked up from reference TRBV7-9 and TRBJ2-7): DTGVSQNPRHKITKRGQNVTFRCDPISEHNRLYWYRQTLGQGPEFLTYFQNEAQLEKSRLLSDRFSAERPKGSFSTLEIQRTEQGDSAMYLCASSFGGRETYEQYFGPGTRLTVT.

This sequence joins TRBV12-3 or TRBV12-4 and TRBJ2-1, with D perhaps TRBD2 (5 bases). The CDR3 runs 12 residues. V was shortened by 8 bases and J by 9 bases, with 14 bases between the two germline ends. The CDR3 bases are TGTGCCAGCGGTCCGAGGGAGTCTGAGCAGTTCTTC. It yields the protein CASGPRESEQFF.

The V call is TRBV28, the J call TRBJ2-3; 8 nucleotides agree with TRBD2. The CDR3 totals 15 residues. Germline V gene lookup returns CDR1 MDHEN and CDR2 SYDVKM. V was pared by 5 bases and J by 1 base, with 5 bases of the junction left unmatched. CDR3 loop: CASSTLAAGTDTQYF. The CDR3 coding sequence is TGTGCCAGCAGTACACTAGCGGCGGGCACAGATACGCAGTATTTT.